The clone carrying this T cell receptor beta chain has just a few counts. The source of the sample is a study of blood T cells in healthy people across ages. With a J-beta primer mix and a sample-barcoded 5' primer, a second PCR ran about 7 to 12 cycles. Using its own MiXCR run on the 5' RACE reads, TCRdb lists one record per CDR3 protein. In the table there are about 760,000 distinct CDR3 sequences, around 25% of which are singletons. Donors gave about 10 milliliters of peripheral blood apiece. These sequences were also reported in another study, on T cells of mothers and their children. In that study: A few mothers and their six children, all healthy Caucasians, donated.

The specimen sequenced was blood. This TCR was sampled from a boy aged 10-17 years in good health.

The CDR3 reads CSTGRSLDTQYF. As DNA, the CDR3 is TGCAGCACAGGCAGAAGCCTAGATACGCAGTATTTT. The rearrangement uses TRBV29-1 and TRBJ2-3; possible D gene TRBD1, 5 bases. This CDR3 has 12 amino acids. Looked up from germline, CDR1 is SQVTM and CDR2 is ANQGSEA. V was shortened by 8 bases and J by 5 bases, with 14 bases between the two germline ends.